These T cell receptor beta chains were read from a single sample in a study of T-cell memory formation after mild COVID-19. TCRdb used MiXCR to reprocess the 5' RACE reads, holding one entry per CDR3 protein. The table lists 400,000 or so distinct CDR3 sequences, approximately 21% of them singletons. The sample comprised PBMCs or a T cell subset sorted from them (not recorded which). These receptors were collected from an adult woman who had mild COVID-19 (a few samples of this study predate the infection). Cell type and time point are not known. Both conserved end residues are part of each CDR3. The D gene is left open where the match is weak. Expanded clones are given a class, and other clones once, few, many or no size at all.

few	NA	TRBV10-3	TRBJ2-2	TGTGCCATAGCCGCTCTTTCGGGCACCGGGGAGCTGTTTTTT	CAIAALSGTGELFF
NA	NA	TRBV20-1	TRBJ2-3	TGCAGTGCTAGAGTGGAACCAAACACAGATACGCAGTATTTT	CSARVEPNTDTQYF
many	NA	TRBV15	TRBJ2-3	TGTGCCACCAGCAGAGGGACCAGAGTAGATACGCAGTATTTT	CATSRGTRVDTQYF
NA	NA	TRBV7-6	TRBJ2-1	TGTGCCGTCGCTGGGGGCCGATACAATGAGCAGTTCTTC	CAVAGGRYNEQFF
NA	TRBD2	TRBV30	TRBJ2-2	TGTGCTGGAGGGAGGGGTTCCGGGGAGCTGTTTTTT	CAGGRGSGELFF
NA	NA	TRBV12-3/TRBV12-4	TRBJ1-1	TGTGCCAGCAGTGGCCTTGAAGCTTTCTTT	CASSGLEAFF
NA	TRBD1	TRBV12-3/TRBV12-4	TRBJ1-1	TGTGCCAGCAGTGGGGGACAGAAGAACACTGAAGCTTTCTTT	CASSGGQKNTEAFF
few	NA	TRBV7-2	TRBJ2-5	TGTGCCAGCAGCGGCAACCTTCTAGCTGGGAGCCAGTACTTC	CASSGNLLAGSQYF
NA	NA	TRBV7-9	TRBJ1-1	TGTGCCAGCAGCTTATTGCTTGACACTGAAGCTTTCTTT	CASSLLLDTEAFF
NA	NA	TRBV24-1	TRBJ2-2	TGTGCCACCAGTGATCCGGACCCACCCTTCGGGGAGCTGTTTTTT	CATSDPDPPFGELFF
few	NA	TRBV12-3/TRBV12-4	TRBJ1-2	TGTGCCAGCAGGTCCGGGGTGGGCGGTGGCTACACCTTC	CASRSGVGGGYTF
many	NA	TRBV4-3	TRBJ2-4	TGCGCCAGCAGCCAAGAACGGGTACTAGCCAAAAACATTCAGTACTTC	CASSQERVLAKNIQYF
NA	NA	TRBV29-1	TRBJ2-5	TGCAGCGTTGTCCCGGGGTCCCAAGAGACCCAGTACTTC	CSVVPGSQETQYF
few	NA	TRBV6-2/TRBV6-3	TRBJ2-7	TGTGCCAGCACCCCATTCGTACGGCACGAGCAGTACTTC	CASTPFVRHEQYF
few	TRBD1	TRBV4-1	TRBJ1-1	TGCGCCAGCAGCCCAGACGCCGGCCAGGGGGCAACGACTGAAGCTTTCTTT	CASSPDAGQGATTEAFF
few	NA	TRBV7-8	TRBJ2-5	TGTGCCAGCAGCCCCACCCACAGGGGAGGTTTGCAAGAGACCCAGTACTTC	CASSPTHRGGLQETQYF
few	NA	TRBV14	TRBJ1-1	TGTGCCAGCAGCCAAGACTGGGGAGTCATCACTGAAGCTTTCTTT	CASSQDWGVITEAFF
many	TRBD2	TRBV7-8	TRBJ2-1	TGTGCCAGCAGTTTGGGTCTAGCGGGGAACAATGAGCAGTTCTTC	CASSLGLAGNNEQFF
NA	NA	TRBV12-3/TRBV12-4	TRBJ2-5	TGTGCCAGCAGAAGGACACGCCAAGAGACCCAGTACTTC	CASRRTRQETQYF
NA	NA	TRBV12-3/TRBV12-4	TRBJ1-1	TGTGCCAGCACCCCCTCCAGGAGGGTTTCGATGAACACTGAAGCTTTCTTT	CASTPSRRVSMNTEAFF
few	TRBD1	TRBV12-3/TRBV12-4	TRBJ1-5	TGTGCCAGCAGCCGACAGGGAGGAATGCCCCAGCATTTT	CASSRQGGMPQHF
NA	TRBD2	TRBV20-1	TRBJ2-7	TGCAGTGCTATTGAAGGGACTAGCGGGAGGGCGTACGAGCAGTACTTC	CSAIEGTSGRAYEQYF
NA	NA	TRBV4-1	TRBJ1-2	TGCGCCAGCAGCCAAGCCGCCCAGTCAACTAACTATGGCTACACCTTC	CASSQAAQSTNYGYTF
NA	NA	TRBV5-1	TRBJ2-7	TGCGCCAGCAGCTTGGCCTACAGGGTCAGTGACTACGAGCAGTACTTC	CASSLAYRVSDYEQYF
NA	NA	TRBV6-5	TRBJ2-7	TGTGCCAGCAGTTACGGGAGTACCTACGAGCAGTACTTC	CASSYGSTYEQYF
NA	NA	TRBV5-5	TRBJ1-1	TGTGCCAGCAGCTTGGCCGGGGCCGGTGAGATCATGAACACTGAAGCTTTCTTT	CASSLAGAGEIMNTEAFF
NA	NA	TRBV7-2	TRBJ1-4	TGTGCCAGCAGCCAGGGAGGGAAGTCTAGTGAAAAACTGTTTTTT	CASSQGGKSSEKLFF
few	NA	TRBV12-3/TRBV12-4	TRBJ1-4	TGTGCCAGCAGTGCGCAGAGGGGGATAGGGGAAAAACTGTTTTTT	CASSAQRGIGEKLFF
NA	NA	TRBV12-3/TRBV12-4	TRBJ2-3	TGTGCCAGGGGGGGAGATACGCAGTATTTT	CARGGDTQYF
few	NA	TRBV6-5	TRBJ2-3	TGTGCCAGCAGACGCTTGAAGAGCCGGGCCACAGATACGCAGTATTTT	CASRRLKSRATDTQYF
NA	NA	TRBV12-3/TRBV12-4	TRBJ1-6	TGTGCCAGCAGTTTTAGACGAGCCAATTCACCCCTCCACTTT	CASSFRRANSPLHF
NA	TRBD2	TRBV10-3	TRBJ2-7	TGTGCCATCGGTAGCGGGAGCTCCTACGAGCAGTACTTC	CAIGSGSSYEQYF
NA	TRBD2	TRBV5-6	TRBJ2-3	TGTGCCAGCAGCTTACTAGCGGGACCGCGCGATACGCAGTATTTT	CASSLLAGPRDTQYF
NA	NA	TRBV20-1	TRBJ1-2	TGCAGTGCTAGAGATCGGGGCAGAGGTGGCTACACCTTC	CSARDRGRGGYTF
many	NA	TRBV4-3	TRBJ2-5	TGCGCCCGCCCAAGGGGTAAAGAGACCCAGTACTTC	CARPRGKETQYF
NA	NA	TRBV24-1	TRBJ2-1	TGTGCCACCAGGGACAATTCTGGGGCGGGGAATGAGCAGTTCTTC	CATRDNSGAGNEQFF
NA	NA	TRBV14	TRBJ1-1	TGTGCCAGCAGCCATCCAGGGATGAACACTGAAGCTTTCTTT	CASSHPGMNTEAFF
few	NA	TRBV7-6	TRBJ1-1	TGTGCCAGCAGTAGAACCGGGACACCTAACACTGAAGCTTTCTTT	CASSRTGTPNTEAFF
few	NA	TRBV14	TRBJ1-1	TGTGCCAGCAGCCAAGACGGTTGGGAAAACACTGAAGCTTTCTTT	CASSQDGWENTEAFF
NA	TRBD2	TRBV15	TRBJ2-5	TGTGCCACCAGCTCCGGGGGGGGAGAGGAGGAGACCCAGTACTTC	CATSSGGGEEETQYF